This T cell receptor (beta chain) was profiled in a study of T cells in tumors after PD-1 blockade. V lost 5 bases, J lost 2 bases, and 19 bases lay in between. This CDR3 comprises 16 residues. Germline V gene lookup returns CDR1 SGHAT and CDR2 FQDESV (reference sequence). Profiled with immunoSEQ multiplex PCR; TCRdb holds only in-frame clones, not every one. Of approximately 59,000 clones in the sample, about 82% were seen once. This rearrangement joins TRBV11-1 to TRBJ2-7; D not resolved. The origin of this receptor is a human donor with basal cell carcinoma. The sequences come from PBMCs, collected before anti-PD-1 treatment. This CDR3 is CASSPRSLADTYEQYF. In DNA form, the CDR3 reads TGTGCCAGCAGCCCCCGTTCGTTAGCAGACACCTACGAGCAGTACTTC. Full variable domain (rest looked up from reference TRBV11-1 and TRBJ2-7): EAEVAQSPRYKITEKSQAVAFWCDPISGHATLYWYRQILGQGPELLVQFQDESVVDDSQLPKDRFSAERLKGVDSTLKIQPAELGDSAMYLCASSPRSLADTYEQYFGPGTRLTVT.